The rows below give T cell receptor beta chains drawn from one sample of a study of CD4 T cells in relation to SARS-CoV-2 and coronaviruses. These receptors have no identified antigens. TCRdb keeps only in-frame clones here, not all; method: immunoSEQ multiplex PCR. The sample has 20,000 to 25,000 clones; about four fifths are singletons. Sample: CD4+ T cells from PBMCs, cultured in vitro. The origin of the receptors is a human donor in good health. CDR3s include the opening cysteine and the closing phenylalanine or tryptophan. The D gene is left open where the match is weak. Clone size, where shown, is once, few, many, or a class for clones that have expanded.

CDR3: CASSRTGSLYSSYEQYF
DNA: TGTGCCAGCAGCCGGACAGGGTCGCTCTACTCCTCCTACGAGCAGTACTTC
size: .
D: TRBD1
J: TRBJ2-7
V: TRBV5-4

CDR3: CASSSLTGGTQYF
DNA: TGTGCCAGCAGTTCTCTAACGGGGGGTACGCAGTATTTT
size: .
D: TRBD2
J: TRBJ2-3
V: TRBV5-4

CDR3: CASSLGYSGANVLTF
DNA: TGCGCCAGCAGCTTGGGCTACTCTGGGGCCAACGTCCTGACTTTC
size: few
D: .
J: TRBJ2-6
V: TRBV5-1

CDR3: CASSSLRLGAGLETQYF
DNA: TGTGCCAGCAGCTCTCTCCGCCTAGGGGCAGGCCTGGAGACCCAGTACTTC
size: .
D: .
J: TRBJ2-5
V: TRBV11-2

CDR3: CASSLSGTGSDEQYF
DNA: TGTGCCAGCAGCTTATCCGGGACAGGCTCTGACGAGCAGTACTTC
size: .
D: TRBD1
J: TRBJ2-7
V: TRBV7-9

CDR3: CSVGTTLTYEQYF
DNA: TGCAGCGTTGGGACTACCTTAACCTACGAGCAGTACTTC
size: .
D: .
J: TRBJ2-7
V: TRBV29-1

CDR3: CASSQVGTDSGNTIYF
DNA: TGCGCCAGCAGCCAAGTAGGGACGGACTCTGGAAACACCATATATTTT
size: .
D: .
J: TRBJ1-3
V: TRBV4-3

CDR3: CASSLRQGDTDTQYF
DNA: TGTGCCAGCAGCCTTAGACAGGGAGACACAGATACGCAGTATTTT
size: .
D: TRBD1
J: TRBJ2-3
V: TRBV9

CDR3: CASTPQGNYGYTF
DNA: TGTGCCAGCACCCCGCAGGGAAACTATGGCTACACCTTC
size: .
D: .
J: TRBJ1-2
V: TRBV5-6

CDR3: CSVGRLGVAGVETQYF
DNA: TGCAGCGTTGGTCGTCTTGGGGTAGCGGGAGTCGAGACCCAGTACTTC
size: .
D: TRBD2
J: TRBJ2-5
V: TRBV29-1

CDR3: CASSRGSRGRTLYEQYF
DNA: TGTGCCAGCAGCCGAGGGTCCCGCGGTCGGACACTCTACGAGCAGTACTTC
size: .
D: .
J: TRBJ2-7
V: TRBV3-1/TRBV3-2

CDR3: CASSLSGTVSYEQYF
DNA: TGTGCCAGCAGCTTGTCCGGGACTGTCTCCTACGAGCAGTACTTC
size: .
D: .
J: TRBJ2-7
V: TRBV7-2

CDR3: CASSLTWASGDTQYF
DNA: TGTGCCAGCAGCCTGACGTGGGCTAGCGGGGATACGCAGTATTTT
size: .
D: TRBD2
J: TRBJ2-3
V: TRBV7-2

CDR3: CASSLGLAGGGEQFF
DNA: TGTGCCAGCAGCTTAGGACTAGCGGGAGGCGGCGAGCAGTTCTTC
size: once
D: TRBD2
J: TRBJ2-1
V: TRBV11-3

CDR3: CASSLRTGVNEKLFF
DNA: TGTGCCAGCAGCCTAAGGACAGGGGTTAATGAAAAACTGTTTTTT
size: .
D: TRBD1
J: TRBJ1-4
V: TRBV7-2

CDR3: CASSLPDRNSYGYTF
DNA: TGCGCCAGCAGTCTCCCGGACAGGAATAGTTATGGCTACACCTTC
size: once
D: TRBD1
J: TRBJ1-2
V: TRBV23-1